The clone carrying this TCR beta chain was seen a few times. Antigen unknown. With 8 bases clipped from V and 5 bases from J, the junction kept 3 bases outside the gene matches. The CDR3 runs 12 residues. Germline-derived CDR1 and CDR2 are ENHRY and SYGVKD. These data belong to a study of T cells after yellow fever vaccination. Study results and limitations: After the booster, approximately 96% of CD4 and 88% of CD8 primary-response clones were re-detected. CD4 and CD8 compartments shared a small share of clonotypes.

A universal primer site and UMIs were added as TCR cDNA was made by 5'RACE template switching. TCRdb used MiXCR to reprocess the 5' RACE reads, holding one entry per CDR3 protein. The profile covers around 530,000 distinct CDR3 sequences, with less than 20% appearing a single time and approximately 15% taken by the ten largest. Source: PBMCs, taken around 5 days after the first yellow fever vaccination. This sequence joins TRBV10-3 and TRBJ1-1, with TRBD1 matching 9 bases. The source is a man between 18 and 35 years old who received the YFV17D yellow fever vaccine. The CDR3 sequence is CAIGQGRTEAFF. The CDR3 DNA reads TGTGCCATCGGACAGGGGAGGACTGAAGCTTTCTTT.